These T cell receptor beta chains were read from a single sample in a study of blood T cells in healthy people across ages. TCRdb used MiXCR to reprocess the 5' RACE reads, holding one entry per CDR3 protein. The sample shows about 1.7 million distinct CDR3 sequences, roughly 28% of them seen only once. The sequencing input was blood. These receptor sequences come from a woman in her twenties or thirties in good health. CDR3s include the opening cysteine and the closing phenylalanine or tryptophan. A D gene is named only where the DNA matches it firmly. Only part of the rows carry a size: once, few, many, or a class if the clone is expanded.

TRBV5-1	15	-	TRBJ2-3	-	CASSLDLISTDTQYF	TGCGCCAGCAGCTTGGATCTCATTAGCACAGATACGCAGTATTTT
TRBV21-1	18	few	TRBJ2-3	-	CASRDLVVTHTSTDTQYF	TGTGCCAGCCGAGATTTGGTAGTAACGCATACTAGCACAGATACGCAGTATTTT
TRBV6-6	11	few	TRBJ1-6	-	CASGGDSPLHF	TGTGCCAGCGGGGGGGATTCACCCCTCCACTTT
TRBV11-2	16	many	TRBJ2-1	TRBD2	CASSPSLPGGYNEQFF	TGTGCCAGCAGCCCATCTCTACCGGGAGGGTACAATGAGCAGTTCTTC
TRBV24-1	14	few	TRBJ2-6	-	CATAGSTGADVLTF	TGTGCCACCGCGGGAAGTACTGGGGCCGACGTCCTGACTTTC
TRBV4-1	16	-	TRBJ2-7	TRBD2	CASSQDRTGGAYEQYF	TGCGCCAGCAGCCAAGATCGGACTGGGGGGGCCTACGAGCAGTACTTC
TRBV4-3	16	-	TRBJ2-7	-	CASSQGAILEGETRYF	TGCGCCAGCAGCCAAGGAGCGATATTGGAGGGGGAGACCCGGTACTTC
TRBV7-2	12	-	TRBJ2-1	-	CASSSPFGEQFF	TGTGCCAGCAGCTCTCCGTTCGGTGAGCAGTTCTTC
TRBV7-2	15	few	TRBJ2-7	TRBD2	CAGSFREGLSYEQYF	TGTGCCGGCAGCTTCAGGGAGGGCCTCTCCTACGAGCAGTACTTC
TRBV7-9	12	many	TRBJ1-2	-	CASSLGALGYTF	TGTGCCAGCAGCTTAGGCGCCCTTGGCTACACCTTC
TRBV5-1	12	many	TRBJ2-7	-	CASMTDPYEQYF	TGCGCCAGCATGACGGATCCCTACGAGCAGTACTTC
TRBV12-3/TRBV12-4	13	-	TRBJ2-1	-	CASNLGTPNEQFF	TGTGCCAGCAATTTAGGGACACCCAATGAGCAGTTCTTC